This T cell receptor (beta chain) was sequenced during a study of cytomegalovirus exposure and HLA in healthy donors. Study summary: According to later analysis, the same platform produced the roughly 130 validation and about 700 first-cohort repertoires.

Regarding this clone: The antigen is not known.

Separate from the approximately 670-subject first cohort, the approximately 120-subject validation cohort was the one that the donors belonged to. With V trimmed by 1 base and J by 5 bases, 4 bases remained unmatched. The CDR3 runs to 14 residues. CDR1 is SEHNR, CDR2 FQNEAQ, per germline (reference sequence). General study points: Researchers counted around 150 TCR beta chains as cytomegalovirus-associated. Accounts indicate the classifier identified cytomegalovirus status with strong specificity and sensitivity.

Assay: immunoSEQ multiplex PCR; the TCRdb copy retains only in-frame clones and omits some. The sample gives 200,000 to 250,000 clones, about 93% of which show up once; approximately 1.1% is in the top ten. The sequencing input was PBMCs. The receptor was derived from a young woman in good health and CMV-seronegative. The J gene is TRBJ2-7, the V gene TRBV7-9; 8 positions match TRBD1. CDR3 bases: TGTGCCAGCAGCTTAGAGGGACAGGTCAACGAGCAGTACTTC. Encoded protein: CASSLEGQVNEQYF.